The 32 T cell receptor beta chains reported below all come from one sample, sequenced in a study of T cells after yellow fever vaccination (dated by TCRdb to about 2019). The library was made by 5' RACE. The run used an Illumina HiSeq 2500. Starting from the raw public reads, TCRdb applied fastp trimming at Q25, assembled clones with MiXCR and retained in-frame beta chains. Under each unique CDR3 protein, matching rows form one entry showing the most common genes and DNA. For this sample there are about 120,000 distinct CDR3 sequences; 7.2% appear just once. Approximately 2.7% of the sample goes to the ten largest clones. The treatment or condition label for this specimen denotes: live attenuated yellow fever vaccine strain. Sequencing was performed on CD4+ T cells sorted from PBMCs, taken roughly 47 days after the first yellow fever vaccination. The receptors stem from a man between 18 and 29 years old who received the YFV17D yellow fever vaccine.

This clonotype occurred many times. The V and J genes are TRBV29-1 and TRBJ1-1, with TRBD1 identical over 7 bases. Germline V CDR1 and CDR2: SQVTM, ANQGSEA. The CDR3 loop spans 14 amino acids. Germline trimming cut 3 bases from V and 5 bases from J; bases unmatched to any gene: 9. CDR3 nucleotide sequence: TGCAGCGTTGATCGAGGGGGCATGGGAACTGAAGCTTTCTTT. It encodes CSVDRGGMGTEAFF.

This clonotype has at least ten counts. This rearrangement joins TRBV7-6 to TRBJ2-3, with 11 nucleotides matching TRBD2. The CDR3 totals 17 residues. Germline values: CDR1 SGHVS, CDR2 FNYEAQ. J gave up 6 bases and V 5 bases, and 13 bases lay outside the gene matches. The CDR3 DNA is TGTGCCAGCAGCCTGGATGTCCTAGCGGGGGGCCGGGATACGCAGTATTTT. It specifies CASSLDVLAGGRDTQYF.

In its sample, this clonotype was seen many times. The chain links TRBV5-1 to TRBJ1-4; D is ambiguous. CDR1 SGHRS and CDR2 YFSETQ come from the germline V gene. The CDR3 covers 14 residues. The V end lost 2 bases, the J end lost 6 bases, and 11 bases lay between the germline ends. As DNA, the CDR3 is TGCGCCAGCAGCTTAGACATCGGGGATGAAAAACTGTTTTTT. The encoded protein is CASSLDIGDEKLFF.

This clonotype was detected many times. The chain is built from TRBV4-1 and TRBJ2-3, with D hard to call. V gave up 1 base and J gave up 4 bases, with 9 bases separating them. The CDR3 sequence is 14 residues long. Germline CDR1 reads MGHRA; CDR2 reads YSYEKL. CDR3 in DNA: TGCGCCAGCAGCCAAGTCGAGAGGCCAGATACGCAGTATTTT. Its protein product is CASSQVERPDTQYF.

The table lists this clonotype with a few counts. The chain has TRBV10-3 and TRBJ2-1; no firm D call. Germline CDR1 is ENHRY and CDR2 is SYGVKD. This CDR3 has 11 amino acids. The V and J ends lost 4 bases and 7 bases respectively, with 5 bases between them. CDR3 residues: CAISVENEQFF. The CDR3 DNA follows: TGTGCCATCAGTGTGGAGAATGAGCAGTTCTTC.

As regards this clonotype: This may be a read error: a much more frequent sequence differs by one nucleotide. The V gene is TRBV27, the J gene TRBJ1-6; TRBD1 is a possible D gene (6 bases). CDR1 and CDR2 from the germline V gene are MNHEY and SMNVEV (reference sequence). The CDR3 contains 13 residues. The V gene lost 3 bases and the J gene lost 14 bases, with 14 bases spanning the gap. CDR3 sequence (DNA): TGTGCCAGCAGTTTCTACAGGGAGTCAGCCCTCCACTTT. Its translation is CASSFYRESALHF.

This clonotype has ten or more counts. The chain has TRBV12-3 or TRBV12-4 and TRBJ2-2, with unresolved D. The CDR3 extends over 13 amino acids. The germline V and J ends were trimmed by 2 bases and 7 bases, with 8 bases remaining between them. For the CDR3, the DNA is TGTGCCAGCAGTTTATCGGGCCGCGGGGAGCTGTTTTTT. It yields the protein CASSLSGRGELFF.

The sample holds many counts of this clonotype. The V call is TRBV4-1, the J call TRBJ2-6, with D unclear. Trimming pared 3 bases from V and 1 base from J, leaving 22 bases between. Germline CDR1 MGHRA, CDR2 YSYEKL. The CDR3 covers 20 residues. DNA of the CDR3: TGCGCCAGCAGCCAGATACTTGGACGGCCCCCATCATCTGGGGCCAACGTCCTGACTTTC. This translates into CASSQILGRPPSSGANVLTF.

This clonotype showed up many times. The chain employs TRBV28 and TRBJ1-5; D might be TRBD1 (5 bases). V was trimmed by 8 bases and J by 6 bases, leaving 23 bases between them. From germline, CDR1 is MDHEN and CDR2 SYDVKM. CDR3 size: 16 residues. CDR3 protein: CASLPHGEGFFQPQHF. For the CDR3, the DNA is TGTGCCAGCTTACCTCATGGGGAGGGGTTTTTTCAGCCCCAGCATTTT.

This clonotype came up many times. The chain has TRBV30 and TRBJ2-7; TRBD1 matches 11 bases. Germline assignment: CDR1 GTSNPN and CDR2 SVGIG (reference sequence). The CDR3 has 13 residues. Trimming removed 2 bases from V and 5 bases from J; junction bases left unmatched: 2. CDR3 in amino acids: CAWSPGQGDEQYF. CDR3 DNA sequence: TGTGCCTGGAGTCCGGGACAGGGGGACGAGCAGTACTTC.

This clonotype has at least ten counts. This chain links TRBV19 with TRBJ2-7; 9 nucleotides match TRBD1. V dropped 5 bases and J dropped 2; count of bases not matched to a gene: 4. CDR1 and CDR2 from the germline V gene are LNHDA and SQIVND (reference sequence). There are 14 residues in the CDR3. In nucleotides, the CDR3 is TGTGCCAGTAGTCTCCGGGACAGGGCCTACGAGCAGTACTTC. It translates to CASSLRDRAYEQYF.

A note on this clonotype: A much larger clonotype is one base distant, so this may be a read error. The V and J genes are TRBV5-1 and TRBJ2-6; D gene ambiguous. CDR3 length equals 14 residues. CDR1 is SGHRS and CDR2 is YFSETQ in the germline V gene. The DNA for the CDR3 is TGCGCCAGCAGCCCTCTCCCTGGGCCCAACGTCCTGACTTTC. It specifies CASSPLPGPNVLTF.

This clonotype has only a few counts. The chain employs TRBV5-6 and TRBJ2-1, with TRBD1 identical over 11 bases. In germline, CDR1 is SGHDT, CDR2 YYEEEE. The length of the CDR3 is 15 residues. V lost 3 bases to trimming and J lost 10 bases; unmatched junction nucleotides: 9. In nucleotides, the CDR3 is TGTGCCAGCAGCTGGGACAGGGGGTTTAGCGGCGAGCAGTTCTTC. Translation gives CASSWDRGFSGEQFF. Full variable domain (rest looked up from reference TRBV5-6 and TRBJ2-1): DAGVTQSPTHLIKTRGQQVTLRCSPKSGHDTVSWYQQALGQGPQFIFQYYEEEERQRGNFPDRFSGHQFPNYSSELNVNALLLGDSALYLCASSWDRGFSGEQFFGPGTRLTVL.

In this sample, this clonotype turned up many times. The V gene is TRBV5-1, the J gene TRBJ1-2; perhaps TRBD1 as D (6 bases). The CDR3 has 18 residues. With 3 bases removed from V and 4 bases from J, the gap between germline ends came to 25 bases. Germline values: CDR1 SGHRS, CDR2 YFSETQ. The CDR3 region has the DNA TGCGCCAGCAGCTCCCGAACCGATACCCTCGACAGGACCTATGGCTACACCTTC. Its protein product is CASSSRTDTLDRTYGYTF.

The table lists this clonotype with many counts. The rearrangement joins TRBV9 to TRBJ2-3; 13 positions agree with TRBD2. In germline, CDR1 is SGDLS, CDR2 YYNGEE. The CDR3 spans 18 residues. The V segment lost 2 bases and the J segment 6 bases; nucleotides outside the gene matches: 12. The CDR3 DNA is TGTGCCAGCAGCGTCGACTCCAGGACTAGCGGGGGAGGGGATACGCAGTATTTT. Its protein is CASSVDSRTSGGGDTQYF.

This clonotype was found a few times. The CDR3 bases are TGTGCCAGCAGTGATAGGGAGGTCGCCACAGATACGCAGTATTTT. Translation: CASSDREVATDTQYF. This chain connects TRBV6-4 to TRBJ2-3; D perhaps matches TRBD2 (6 bases). Germline V lookup: CDR1 MRHNA, CDR2 SNTAGT. The V and J ends lost 3 bases and 2 bases respectively, with 12 bases between them. There are 15 residues in the CDR3.

The chain carries TRBV5-1 and TRBJ2-5; TRBD1 agrees at 9 bases. With 4 bases clipped from V and 4 bases from J, the junction kept 11 bases outside the gene matches. CDR3 length: 16 residues. Germline V gene data show CDR1 as SGHRS and CDR2 as YFSETQ. Here the CDR3 reads CASSPDPGQGGETQYF. CDR3 nucleotides: TGCGCCAGCAGCCCGGACCCGGGACAGGGAGGAGAGACCCAGTACTTC. Together with reference TRBV5-1 and TRBJ2-5, the CDR3 gives the full variable domain: KAGVTQTPRYLIKTRGQQVTLSCSPISGHRSVSWYQQTPGQGLQFLFEYFSETQRNKGNFPGRFSGRQFSNSRSEMNVSTLELGDSALYLCASSPDPGQGGETQYFGPGTRLLVL.

Ten or more counts support this clonotype. This rearrangement joins TRBV5-4 to TRBJ2-3; D is perhaps TRBD1 or TRBD2 (6 bases each). The ends were cut back, 4 bases at V and 0 bases at J, with 15 bases in the middle. Germline CDR1 is SGHNT and CDR2 is YYREEE (reference sequence). The CDR3 covers 16 residues. CDR3 DNA: TGTGCCAGCAGCGGCGGGGTGGACAGAAGCACAGATACGCAGTATTTT. It translates to CASSGGVDRSTDTQYF. Looking up the rest from reference TRBV5-4 and TRBJ2-3 gives the full variable domain: ETGVTQSPTHLIKTRGQQVTLRCSSQSGHNTVSWYQQALGQGPQFIFQYYREEENGRGNFPPRFSGLQFPNYSSELNVNALELDDSALYLCASSGGVDRSTDTQYFGPGTRLTVL.

This clonotype appeared many times. V usage is TRBV4-2 and J usage is TRBJ2-3; no firm D call. Germline-derived CDR1 and CDR2 are LGHNA and YNFKEQ. The V gene lost 0 bases and the J gene lost 7 bases, with 2 bases spanning the gap. This CDR3 spans 11 amino acids. The CDR3 sequence is CASSQENTQYF. CDR3 sequence (DNA): TGTGCCAGCAGCCAAGAGAATACGCAGTATTTT.

This chain connects TRBV12-3 or TRBV12-4 to TRBJ2-7; 8 nucleotides align to TRBD1. This CDR3 is built from 15 residues. V shed 5 bases and J 2 bases; nucleotides not matched to a gene: 8. Here the CDR3 reads CASSAGQVGTYEQYF. The CDR3 DNA follows: TGTGCCAGCAGTGCGGGACAGGTAGGGACCTACGAGCAGTACTTC.

Ten or more counts support this clonotype. The J gene is TRBJ2-1, the V gene TRBV28; 8 bases align to TRBD1. This CDR3 contains 16 residues. The germline CDR1 and CDR2 sequences are MDHEN and SYDVKM. V shed 7 bases and J 2 bases; nucleotides not matched to a gene: 10. Here the CDR3 DNA reads TGTGCCAGCAACCCTTTACCAGGGGGCGCCTACAATGAGCAGTTCTTC. Protein sequence: CASNPLPGGAYNEQFF.

This clonotype was seen ten or more times. This chain uses TRBV7-3 with TRBJ1-3, with D tentatively TRBD1 (6 bases). V dropped 5 bases and J dropped 4 bases, with 12 bases sitting between them. Germline CDR1 reads SGHTA; CDR2 reads FQGTGA. This CDR3 region has 14 residues. The CDR3 region is CASSPTGIGNTIYF. The CDR3 DNA is TGTGCCAGCAGCCCCACAGGGATCGGAAACACCATATATTTT.

Many counts were recorded for this clonotype. V and J are TRBV6-5 and TRBJ1-2; D remains unclear. V was clipped by 0 bases and J by 8 bases, with 19 bases between them. The CDR3 runs 16 residues. Germline values: CDR1 MNHEY, CDR2 SVGAGI. CDR3 coding DNA: TGTGCCAGCAGTTACTCGAATCTGCTACAGTCGACAGGCTACACCTTC. Translation gives CASSYSNLLQSTGYTF.

This clonotype has just a few counts. The rearrangement links TRBV5-1 to TRBJ2-2, with D perhaps TRBD1 (6 bases). This CDR3 has 16 amino acids. Germline-derived CDR1 and CDR2 are SGHRS and YFSETQ. V shed 4 bases and J shed 0 bases, with 13 bases lying between them. The CDR3 coding sequence is TGCGCCAGCAGCCATACAGGGACCGCGAACACCGGGGAGCTGTTTTTT. Protein product: CASSHTGTANTGELFF.

This clonotype showed up many times. The chain recombines TRBV5-1 with TRBJ2-3; 10 bases align to TRBD2. V lost 4 bases and J lost 0; bases outside the gene matches: 2. Germline V gene sequence: CDR1 SGHRS, CDR2 YFSETQ. This CDR3 has 15 residues. The CDR3, as DNA: TGCGCCAGCAGCGAGGGACTAGCGAGCACAGATACGCAGTATTTT. Protein product: CASSEGLASTDTQYF.

This clonotype was observed many times. The chain links TRBV7-2 to TRBJ1-6, with D hard to call. The CDR3 length is 14 residues. Trimming cost V 6 bases and J 8 bases, with 14 bases left between them. Looked up from germline, CDR1 is SGHTA and CDR2 is FQGNSA. The DNA for the CDR3 is TGTGCCAGCAGAATGCCCACCACCGATTCACCCCTCCACTTT. It yields the protein CASRMPTTDSPLHF.

This clonotype was seen many times. This chain uses TRBV11-2 with TRBJ2-2; D could derive from TRBD1 or TRBD2 (6 bases each). Germline-derived CDR1 and CDR2 are SGHAT and FQNNGV. The CDR3 runs 15 residues. The V and J ends lost 6 bases and 1 base respectively, with 12 bases between them. The CDR3 sequence is CASRLEGGNTGELFF. The CDR3 DNA is TGTGCCAGCAGACTTGAGGGGGGGAACACCGGGGAGCTGTTTTTT.

This clonotype appeared many times. The chain couples TRBV10-3 to TRBJ2-5, with a tentative D call TRBD2 (6 bases). Trimming pared 5 bases from V and 4 bases from J, leaving 11 bases between. CDR1 is ENHRY and CDR2 is SYGVKD in the germline V gene. The CDR3 has 13 residues. The CDR3 loop reads CAISPAAGETQYF. The CDR3 nucleotides read TGTGCCATCAGTCCAGCAGCGGGAGAGACCCAGTACTTC.

This clonotype has a count of ten or more. The chain employs TRBV2 and TRBJ2-3; D not resolved. The CDR3 runs 13 residues. The ends were cut back, 10 bases at V and 0 bases at J, with 11 bases in the middle. Germline CDR1 and CDR2: SNHLY and FYNNEI. The CDR3 sequence is CATRSTSTDTQYF. DNA of the CDR3: TGTGCCACCAGATCGACTAGCACAGATACGCAGTATTTT.

The sample holds many counts of this clonotype. This chain connects TRBV12-3 or TRBV12-4 to TRBJ1-1; tentative D call: TRBD1 (6 bases). V dropped 4 bases and J dropped 4 bases, with 13 bases sitting between them. The CDR3 runs 14 residues. DNA of the CDR3: TGTGCCAGCAGTTCAGGCCGGGACATCACTGAAGCTTTCTTT. As protein: CASSSGRDITEAFF.

The table lists this clonotype with a few counts. The V call is TRBV30, the J call TRBJ1-1, with 7 bases aligning to TRBD1. Germline assignment: CDR1 GTSNPN and CDR2 SVGIG (reference sequence). The CDR3 contains 13 residues. Trimming cost V 1 base and J 4 bases; bases outside gene matches: 3. CDR3 nucleotide sequence: TGTGCCTGGAGTGCAAACAGGGGCACTGAAGCTTTCTTT. Protein: CAWSANRGTEAFF. Full variable domain (outside the CDR3, taken from reference TRBV30 and TRBJ1-1): SQTIHQWPATLVQPVGSPLSLECTVEGTSNPNLYWYRQAAGRGLQLLFYSVGIGQISSEVPQNLSASRPQDRQFILSSKKLLLSDSGFYLCAWSANRGTEAFFGQGTRLTVV.

The chain joins TRBV19 to TRBJ1-5, with a tentative D call TRBD1 (5 bases). The germline V gene encodes CDR1 LNHDA and CDR2 SQIVND (reference sequence). CDR3 length: 16 residues. Trimming left V 6 bases short and J 7 bases short, with 22 bases between. CDR3 region: CASSLDSAGGKQPQHF. CDR3 nucleotide sequence: TGTGCCAGTAGCCTCGATTCCGCCGGGGGAAAACAGCCCCAGCATTTT.